This T cell receptor beta chain stems from a study of blood T cell repertoires in COVID-19. Study summary: COVID-19 samples from acute and convalescent phases originated in the United States, Italy and Spain. The analysed material was cDNA or gDNA that came from T cells, B-cell-depleted T cells, or PBMCs.

Recovered status in Cohort 3 required two negative PCRs, clearance, or symptom resolution. As originally analysed: Amplification from reference gene primers served as the basis for estimated nucleated cell counts. Profiling relied on immunoSEQ multiplex PCR, and the TCRdb table lists in-frame clones only, not all of them. V and J calls plus clone size are reproduced from that table; the DNA served to infer D and trimming. The table records roughly 450,000 clones, around 90% of them present only once. This CDR3 region has 16 residues. Trimming pared 7 bases from V and 1 base from J, leaving 20 bases between. In germline, CDR1 is SQVTM, CDR2 ANQGSEA.

Source material: PBMCs or T cells enriched from blood (not recorded which). The TCR sequence derives from a man in his late teens or twenties who had recovered from COVID-19. The chain is built from TRBV29-1 and TRBJ2-1; perhaps TRBD2 as D (7 bases). In DNA form, the CDR3 reads TGCAGCGCCGACGGGGGGCCAAGAAAATCCTACAATGAGCAGTTCTTC. Translated, it gives CSADGGPRKSYNEQFF.